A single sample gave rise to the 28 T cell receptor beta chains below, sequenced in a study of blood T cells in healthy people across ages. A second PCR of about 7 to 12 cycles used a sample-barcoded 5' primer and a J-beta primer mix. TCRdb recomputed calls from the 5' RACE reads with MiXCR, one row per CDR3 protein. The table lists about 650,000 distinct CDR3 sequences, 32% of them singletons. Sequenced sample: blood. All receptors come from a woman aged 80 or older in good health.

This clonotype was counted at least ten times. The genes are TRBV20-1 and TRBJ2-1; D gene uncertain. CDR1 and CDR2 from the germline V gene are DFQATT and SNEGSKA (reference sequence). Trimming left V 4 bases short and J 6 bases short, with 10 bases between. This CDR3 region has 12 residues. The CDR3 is CSANRGRNEQFF. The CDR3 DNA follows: TGCAGTGCTAACCGTGGGCGCAATGAGCAGTTCTTC.

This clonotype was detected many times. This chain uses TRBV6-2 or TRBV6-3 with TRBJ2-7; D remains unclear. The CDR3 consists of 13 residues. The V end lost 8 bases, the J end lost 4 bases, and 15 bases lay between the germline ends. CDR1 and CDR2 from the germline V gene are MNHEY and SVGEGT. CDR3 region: CASCVQLEYEQYF. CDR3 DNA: TGTGCCAGCTGCGTGCAGCTAGAGTACGAGCAGTACTTC.

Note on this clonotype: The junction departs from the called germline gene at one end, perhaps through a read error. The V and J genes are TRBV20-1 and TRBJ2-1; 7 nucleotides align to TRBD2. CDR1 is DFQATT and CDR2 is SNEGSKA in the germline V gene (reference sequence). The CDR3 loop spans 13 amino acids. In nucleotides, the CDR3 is TGCAGTGCTAGAGAACTAGCGATGAATGAACAGTTCTTC. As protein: CSARELAMNEQFF.

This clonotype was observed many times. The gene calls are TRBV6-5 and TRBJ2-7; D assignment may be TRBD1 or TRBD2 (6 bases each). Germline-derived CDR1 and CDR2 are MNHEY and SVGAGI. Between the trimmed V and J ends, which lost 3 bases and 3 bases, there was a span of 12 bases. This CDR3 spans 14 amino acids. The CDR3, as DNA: TGTGCCAGCAGTTATTCCCGGGGGCTCTACGAGCAGTACTTC. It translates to CASSYSRGLYEQYF.

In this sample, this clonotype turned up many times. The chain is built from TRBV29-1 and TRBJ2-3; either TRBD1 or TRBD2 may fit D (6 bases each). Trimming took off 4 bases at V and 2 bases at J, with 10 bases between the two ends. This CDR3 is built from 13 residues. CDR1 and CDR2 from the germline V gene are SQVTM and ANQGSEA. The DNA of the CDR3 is TGCAGCGTTGGAAGGGGGGACACAGATACGCAGTATTTT. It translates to CSVGRGDTDTQYF.

CDR3 loop: CASSKLGQGLQETQYF. CDR3 DNA sequence: TGCGCCAGCAGCAAATTGGGACAGGGGCTCCAAGAGACCCAGTACTTC. This chain connects TRBV5-1 to TRBJ2-5; 10 bases fit TRBD1. The length of the CDR3 is 16 residues. Germline CDR1 reads SGHRS; CDR2 reads YFSETQ. V was pared by 4 bases and J by 1 base, with 7 bases of the junction left unmatched.

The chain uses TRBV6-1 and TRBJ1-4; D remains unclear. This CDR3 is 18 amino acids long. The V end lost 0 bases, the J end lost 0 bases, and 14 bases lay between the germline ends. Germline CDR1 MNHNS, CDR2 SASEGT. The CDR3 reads CASSEASGRRSTNEKLFF. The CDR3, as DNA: TGTGCCAGCAGTGAAGCGTCCGGACGGAGGTCAACTAATGAAAAACTGTTTTTT.

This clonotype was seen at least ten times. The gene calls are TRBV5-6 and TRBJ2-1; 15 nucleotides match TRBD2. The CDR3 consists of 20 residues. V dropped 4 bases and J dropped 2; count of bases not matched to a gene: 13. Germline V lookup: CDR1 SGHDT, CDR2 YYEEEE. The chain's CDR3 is CASSPAGTSGGRPTYNEQFF. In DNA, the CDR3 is TGTGCCAGCAGCCCGGCCGGGACTAGCGGGGGGCGGCCGACCTACAATGAGCAGTTCTTC.

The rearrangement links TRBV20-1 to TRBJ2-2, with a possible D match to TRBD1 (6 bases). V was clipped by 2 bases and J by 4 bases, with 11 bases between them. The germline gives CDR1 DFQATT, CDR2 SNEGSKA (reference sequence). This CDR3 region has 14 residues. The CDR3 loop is CSARLRGGTGELFF. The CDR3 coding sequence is TGCAGTGCTAGACTCAGGGGTGGCACCGGGGAGCTGTTTTTT.

Here the CDR3 reads CASSPNNRGPEAFF. The CDR3 DNA reads as TGTGCCAGCAGCCCTAACAACAGGGGACCTGAAGCTTTCTTT. This chain joins TRBV3-1 and TRBJ1-1; 7 bases fit TRBD1. V was pared by 4 bases and J by 6 bases, with 8 bases of the junction left unmatched. Looked up from germline, CDR1 is LGHDT and CDR2 is YNNKEL (reference sequence). The CDR3 runs to 14 residues.

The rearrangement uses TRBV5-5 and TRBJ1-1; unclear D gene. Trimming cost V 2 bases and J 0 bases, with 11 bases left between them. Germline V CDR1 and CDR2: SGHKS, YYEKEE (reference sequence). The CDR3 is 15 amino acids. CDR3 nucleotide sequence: TGTGCCAGCAGCTTAGCCGACGCTTTGAACACTGAAGCTTTCTTT. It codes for CASSLADALNTEAFF.

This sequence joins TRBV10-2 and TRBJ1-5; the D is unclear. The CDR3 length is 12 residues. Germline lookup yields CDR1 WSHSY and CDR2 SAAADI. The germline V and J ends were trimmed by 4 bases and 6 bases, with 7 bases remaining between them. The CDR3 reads CASSVGVQPQHF. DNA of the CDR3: TGCGCCAGCAGTGTTGGGGTTCAGCCCCAGCATTTT.

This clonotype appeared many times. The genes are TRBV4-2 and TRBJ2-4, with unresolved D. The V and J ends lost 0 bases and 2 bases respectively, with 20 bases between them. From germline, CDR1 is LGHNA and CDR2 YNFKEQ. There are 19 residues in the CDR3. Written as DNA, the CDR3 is TGTGCCAGCAGCCAAGATTATTTTGTGGCAGAGGTGTCCAAAAACATTCAGTACTTC. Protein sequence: CASSQDYFVAEVSKNIQYF.

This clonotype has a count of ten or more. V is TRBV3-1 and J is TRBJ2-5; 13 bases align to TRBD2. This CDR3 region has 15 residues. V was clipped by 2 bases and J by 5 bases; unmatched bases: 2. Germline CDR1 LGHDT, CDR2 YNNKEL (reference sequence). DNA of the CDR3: TGTGCCAGCAGCCAATGGGGACTAGCGGGGGAGACCCAGTACTTC. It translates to CASSQWGLAGETQYF.

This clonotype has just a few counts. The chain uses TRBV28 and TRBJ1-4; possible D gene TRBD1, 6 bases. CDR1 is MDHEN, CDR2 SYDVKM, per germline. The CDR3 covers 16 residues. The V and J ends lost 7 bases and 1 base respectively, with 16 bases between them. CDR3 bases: TGTGCCAGCAACCCACGGACAGACGGAACTAATGAAAAACTGTTTTTT. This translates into CASNPRTDGTNEKLFF.

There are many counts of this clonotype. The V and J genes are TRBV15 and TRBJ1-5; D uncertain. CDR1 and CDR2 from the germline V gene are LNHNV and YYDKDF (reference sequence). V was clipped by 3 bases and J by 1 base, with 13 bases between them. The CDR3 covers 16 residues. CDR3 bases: TGTGCCACCAGCAGGACACCCCTGGGAAGCAATCAGCCCCAGCATTTT. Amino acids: CATSRTPLGSNQPQHF.

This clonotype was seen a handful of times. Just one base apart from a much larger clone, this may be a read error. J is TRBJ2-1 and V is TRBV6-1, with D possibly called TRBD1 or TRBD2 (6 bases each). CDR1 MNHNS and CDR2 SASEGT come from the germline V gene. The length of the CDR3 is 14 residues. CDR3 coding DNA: TGTACCGTCCGGAACAGGGACTTCTACAATGAGCAGTTCTTC. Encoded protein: CTVRNRDFYNEQFF.

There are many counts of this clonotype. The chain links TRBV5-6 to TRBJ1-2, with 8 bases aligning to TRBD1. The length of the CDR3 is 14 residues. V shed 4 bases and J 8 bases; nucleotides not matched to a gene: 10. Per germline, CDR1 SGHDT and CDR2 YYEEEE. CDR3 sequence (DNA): TGTGCCAGCAGCCCACCGACAGGGGTAATCGGCTACACCTTC. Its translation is CASSPPTGVIGYTF. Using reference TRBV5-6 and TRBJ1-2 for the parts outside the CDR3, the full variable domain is DAGVTQSPTHLIKTRGQQVTLRCSPKSGHDTVSWYQQALGQGPQFIFQYYEEEERQRGNFPDRFSGHQFPNYSSELNVNALLLGDSALYLCASSPPTGVIGYTFGSGTRLTVV.

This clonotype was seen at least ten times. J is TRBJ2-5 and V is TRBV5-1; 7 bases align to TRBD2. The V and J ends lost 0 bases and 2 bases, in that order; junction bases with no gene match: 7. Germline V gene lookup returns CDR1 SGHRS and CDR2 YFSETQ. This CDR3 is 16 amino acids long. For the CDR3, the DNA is TGCGCCAGCAGCTTGGCAGTGGCTAGCGGACAAGAGACCCAGTACTTC. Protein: CASSLAVASGQETQYF.

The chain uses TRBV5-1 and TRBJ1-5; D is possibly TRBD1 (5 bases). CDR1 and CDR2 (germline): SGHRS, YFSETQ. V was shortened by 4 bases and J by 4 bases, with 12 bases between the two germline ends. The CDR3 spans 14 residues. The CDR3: CASSADGQNQPQHF. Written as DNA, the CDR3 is TGCGCCAGCAGCGCCGACGGACAAAATCAGCCCCAGCATTTT.

The CDR3 DNA reads TGTGCCAGCAGCTTAAACCGGGGGGGCCGTCTCACCGGGGAGCTGTTTTTT. This codes for CASSLNRGGRLTGELFF. V gene TRBV7-3 combines with J gene TRBJ2-2; TRBD2 matches at 8 bases. Germline V lookup: CDR1 SGHTA, CDR2 FQGTGA. This CDR3 comprises 17 residues. J gave up 4 bases and V 1 base, and 8 bases lay outside the gene matches. Filled out from reference TRBV7-3 and TRBJ2-2, the complete variable domain reads GAGVSQTPSNKVTEKGKYVELRCDPISGHTALYWYRQSLGQGPEFLIYFQGTGAADDSGLPNDRFFAVRPEGSVSTLKIQRTERGDSAVYLCASSLNRGGRLTGELFFGEGSRLTVL.

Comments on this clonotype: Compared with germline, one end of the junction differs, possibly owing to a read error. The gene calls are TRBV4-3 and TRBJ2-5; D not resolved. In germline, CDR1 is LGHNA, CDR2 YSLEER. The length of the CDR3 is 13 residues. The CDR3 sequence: CTSSQELADRQYF. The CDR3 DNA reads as TGCACCAGCAGCCAAGAGCTCGCGGACCGGCAGTACTTC.

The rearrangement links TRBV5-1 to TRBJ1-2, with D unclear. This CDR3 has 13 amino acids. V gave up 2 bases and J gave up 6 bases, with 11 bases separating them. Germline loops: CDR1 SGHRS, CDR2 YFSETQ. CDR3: CASSLGGRDGYTF. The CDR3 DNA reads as TGCGCCAGCAGCTTAGGAGGGAGAGATGGCTACACCTTC.

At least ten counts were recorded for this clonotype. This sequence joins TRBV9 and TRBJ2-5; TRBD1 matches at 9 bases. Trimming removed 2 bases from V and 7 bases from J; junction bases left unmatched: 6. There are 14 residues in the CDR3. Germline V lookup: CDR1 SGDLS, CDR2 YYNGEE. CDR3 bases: TGTGCCAGCAGCGTCGGACAGGGGCAGGTGACCCAGTACTTC. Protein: CASSVGQGQVTQYF. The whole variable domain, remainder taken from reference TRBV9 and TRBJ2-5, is DSGVTQTPKHLITATGQRVTLRCSPRSGDLSVYWYQQSLDQGLQFLIQYYNGEERAKGNILERFSAQQFPDLHSELNLSSLELGDSALYFCASSVGQGQVTQYFGPGTRLLVL.

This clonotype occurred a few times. This chain's CDR3 is CASRPGDGNTIYF. DNA for the CDR3: TGTGCCAGCAGACCAGGGGATGGAAACACCATATATTTT. This chain connects TRBV7-9 to TRBJ1-3, with D perhaps matching TRBD1 (6 bases). The V end was cut by 6 bases, the J end by 3 bases, with 9 bases between. Germline V gene sequence: CDR1 SEHNR, CDR2 FQNEAQ (reference sequence). This CDR3 has 13 residues.

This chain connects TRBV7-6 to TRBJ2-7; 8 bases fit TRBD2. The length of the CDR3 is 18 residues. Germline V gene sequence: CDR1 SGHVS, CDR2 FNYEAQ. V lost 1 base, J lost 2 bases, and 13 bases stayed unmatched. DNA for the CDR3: TGTGCCAGCAGCTTAGGTGGTGGCGGAGGACTAGCTCCCTACGAGCAGTACTTC. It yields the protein CASSLGGGGGLAPYEQYF.

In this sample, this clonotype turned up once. In nucleotides, the CDR3 is TGTGCCAACCGTAAACAGGGGGGTGTGTACGAGCAGTACTTC. This translates into CANRKQGGVYEQYF. The rearrangement links TRBV25-1 to TRBJ2-7, with 8 bases matching TRBD1. Germline lookup yields CDR1 MGHDK and CDR2 SYGVNS. Unmatched junction bases numbered 12, after V lost 10 bases and J lost 4 bases. CDR3 length: 14 residues.

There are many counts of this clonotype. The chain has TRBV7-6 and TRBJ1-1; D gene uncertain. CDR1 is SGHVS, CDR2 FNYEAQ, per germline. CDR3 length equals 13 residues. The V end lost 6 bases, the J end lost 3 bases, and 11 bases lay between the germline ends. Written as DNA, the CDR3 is TGTGCCAGCAGGCTGAGGTTGGACACTGAAGCTTTCTTT. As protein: CASRLRLDTEAFF.